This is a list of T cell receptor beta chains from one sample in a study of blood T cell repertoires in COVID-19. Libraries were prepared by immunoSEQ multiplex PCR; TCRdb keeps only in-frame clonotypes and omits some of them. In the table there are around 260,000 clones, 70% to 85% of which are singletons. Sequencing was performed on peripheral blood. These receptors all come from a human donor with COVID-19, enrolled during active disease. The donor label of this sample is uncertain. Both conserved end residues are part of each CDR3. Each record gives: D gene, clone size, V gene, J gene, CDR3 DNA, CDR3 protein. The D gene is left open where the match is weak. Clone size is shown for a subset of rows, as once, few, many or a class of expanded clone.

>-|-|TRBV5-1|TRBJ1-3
TGCGCCAGCAGCAACCAAATGACAGCGAGCTCTGGAAACACCATATATTTT
CASSNQMTASSGNTIYF
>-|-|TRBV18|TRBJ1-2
TGTGCCAGCTCAGTGCGGGAGACCAATTTATATGGCTACACCTTC
CASSVRETNLYGYTF
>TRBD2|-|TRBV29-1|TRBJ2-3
TGCAGCGTTGTTGCGGGAGAGATTAGCACAGATACGCAGTATTTT
CSVVAGEISTDTQYF
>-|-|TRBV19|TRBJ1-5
TGTGCCAGTAGTAGCCAGGGCAATCAGCCCCAGCATTTT
CASSSQGNQPQHF
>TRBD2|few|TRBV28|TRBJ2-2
TGTGCCAGCAGTCCCCTCGAGACGGGAGGGACCGGGGAGCTGTTTTTT
CASSPLETGGTGELFF
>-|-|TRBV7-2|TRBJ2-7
TGTGCCAGCAGCTTAAACGCAGGCTTCGACGAGCAGTACTTC
CASSLNAGFDEQYF
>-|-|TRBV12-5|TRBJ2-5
TGTGCTAGTGGTTCAGGACAGTCACAAGAGACCCAGTACTTC
CASGSGQSQETQYF
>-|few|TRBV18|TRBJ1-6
TGTGCCAGCTCACCTTCCCGACAAGACGGAGGTTCACCCCTCCACTTT
CASSPSRQDGGSPLHF
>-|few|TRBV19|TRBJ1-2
TGTGCCAGTACCATGGACAGCTTCTATGGCTACACCTTC
CASTMDSFYGYTF
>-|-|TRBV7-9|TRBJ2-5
TGTGCCAGCAGCTTAGTCCTAATAAAAGAGACCCAGTACTTC
CASSLVLIKETQYF
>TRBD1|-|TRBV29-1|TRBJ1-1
TGCAGCGTTACCTCCGGGACAGGGACTGAAGCTTTCTTT
CSVTSGTGTEAFF
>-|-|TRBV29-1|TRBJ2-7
TGCAGCGTCAGGTGGGGGGGGCGGTACGAGCAGTACTTC
CSVRWGGRYEQYF
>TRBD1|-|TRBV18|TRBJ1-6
TGTGCCAGCTCAGCGGACAGGGCCATCGGTTCACCCCTCCACTTT
CASSADRAIGSPLHF
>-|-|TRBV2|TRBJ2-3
TGTGCCAGCAGTGGACTAAATACGCAGTATTTT
CASSGLNTQYF
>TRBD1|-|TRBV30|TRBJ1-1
TGTGCCACACTCGGAGGGACAGGGGCGATTGCTTTCTTT
CATLGGTGAIAFF
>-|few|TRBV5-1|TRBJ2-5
TGCGCCAGCAGCCACCAGGACAGTCGGGAGACCCAGTACTTC
CASSHQDSRETQYF
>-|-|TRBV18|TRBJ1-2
TGTGCCACCAAATCGAGTGGGGGGTCTAGCGGCTACACCTTC
CATKSSGGSSGYTF
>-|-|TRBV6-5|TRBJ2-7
TGTGCCAGCAGTTACTCCACTCCGCGGAACGAGCAGTACTTC
CASSYSTPRNEQYF
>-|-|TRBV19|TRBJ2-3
TGTGCCAGTAGTGCGGGCCTCACCCGCACAGATACGCAGTATTTT
CASSAGLTRTDTQYF
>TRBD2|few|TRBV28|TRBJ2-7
TGTGCCAGCAGACCGGGACTAGCGGGGTACGAGCAGTACTTC
CASRPGLAGYEQYF
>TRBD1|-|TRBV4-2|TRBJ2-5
TGTGCCAGCAGCCAAGACAGGGGGCGAGAGACCCAGTACTTC
CASSQDRGRETQYF
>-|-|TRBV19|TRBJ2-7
TGTGCCAGTAGTATGACAGGCGATATCGACGAGCAGTACTTC
CASSMTGDIDEQYF
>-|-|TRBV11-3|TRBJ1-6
TGTGCCAGCAGCTCGGGAGGGCATTCACCCCTCCACTTT
CASSSGGHSPLHF
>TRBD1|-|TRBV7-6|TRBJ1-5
TGTGCCAGCAGCCCGCTGACAGGGCTGGATCAGCCCCAGCATTTT
CASSPLTGLDQPQHF
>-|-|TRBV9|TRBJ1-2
TGTGCCAGCAGCGTAGAGGTGGGGCAGCCCTCGGGCTACACCTTC
CASSVEVGQPSGYTF
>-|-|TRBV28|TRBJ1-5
TGTGCCAGCAAAGGAGGGAGGGATCAGCCCCAGCATTTT
CASKGGRDQPQHF
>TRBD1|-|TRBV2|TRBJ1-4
TGTGCCAGCAGTGAAGATACAGGGGTTGTGGAAAAACTGTTTTTT
CASSEDTGVVEKLFF
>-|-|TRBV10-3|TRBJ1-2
TGTGCCATCAGTGAAGGTCTACAGCCTTTCTATGGCTACACCTTC
CAISEGLQPFYGYTF
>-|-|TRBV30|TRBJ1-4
TGTGCCTGGAGTGTGGGAGGGACTAATGAAAAACTGTTTTTT
CAWSVGGTNEKLFF
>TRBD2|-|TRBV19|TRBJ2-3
TGTGCCAGTCTTGCGGGAGGCACAGATACGCAGTATTTT
CASLAGGTDTQYF
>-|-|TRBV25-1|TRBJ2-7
TGTGCCAGCAGTGATATACAGGGTTTCACCTACGAGCAGTACTTC
CASSDIQGFTYEQYF
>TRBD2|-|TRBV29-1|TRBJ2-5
TGCAGCGCTCCGGGACTAGCGGGAGGGCCCCAAGAGACCCAGTACTTC
CSAPGLAGGPQETQYF
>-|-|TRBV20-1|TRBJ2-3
TGCAGTGCTAGTAATCGAGCGGGCACAGATACGCAGTATTTT
CSASNRAGTDTQYF
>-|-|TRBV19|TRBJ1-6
TGTGCCAGTCGGCTCACGGGAAATAATTCACCCCTCCACTTT
CASRLTGNNSPLHF
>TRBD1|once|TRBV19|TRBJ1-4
TGTGCCATCTGGGACAGACTTAATGAAAAACTGTTTTTT
CAIWDRLNEKLFF
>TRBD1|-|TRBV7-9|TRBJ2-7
TGTGCCAGCAGCGTAGGGGGACAGGGCTACGAGCAGTACTTC
CASSVGGQGYEQYF
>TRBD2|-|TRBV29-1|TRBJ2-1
TGCAGCGTTGATGCCCGGGAGGACTACAATGAGCAGTTCTTC
CSVDAREDYNEQFF
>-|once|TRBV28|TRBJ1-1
TGTGCCAGCAGAGTTCCGAGGGGGACTGAAGCTTTCTTT
CASRVPRGTEAFF
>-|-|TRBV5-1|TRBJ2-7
TGCGCCAGCAGCTTGGCAGGGAACGAGCAGTACTTC
CASSLAGNEQYF
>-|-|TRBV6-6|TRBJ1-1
TGTGCCAGCAGCCCCCTAGGTAACAGGATGGACACTGAAGCTTTCTTT
CASSPLGNRMDTEAFF
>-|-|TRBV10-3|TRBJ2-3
TGTGCCATCAGTGAGTCCCCCGGGAGAACCACAGATACGCAGTATTTT
CAISESPGRTTDTQYF
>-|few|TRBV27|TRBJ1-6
TGTGCCAGCAGCCTGGGGGGAGGTCCCCTCCACTTT
CASSLGGGPLHF
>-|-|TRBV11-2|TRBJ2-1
TGTGCCAGCAGCTTAGTATCAGTTTACAATGAGCAGTTCTTC
CASSLVSVYNEQFF
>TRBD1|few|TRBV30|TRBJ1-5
TGTGCCTGGAGTGTGGACAGGCCCTCGGGCAATCAGCCCCAGCATTTT
CAWSVDRPSGNQPQHF
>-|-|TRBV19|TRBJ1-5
TGTGCCAGTAGTATAGGGCGGCAGGGTCTTCAGCCCCAGCATTTT
CASSIGRQGLQPQHF
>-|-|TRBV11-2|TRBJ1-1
TGTGCCAGCAGCCCTTCAGTTCCGGCGGGCGGGACTGAAGCTTTCTTT
CASSPSVPAGGTEAFF
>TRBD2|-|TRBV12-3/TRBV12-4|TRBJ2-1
TGTGCCAGCAAACCGACGGGGGGGTCTGAGCAGTTCTTC
CASKPTGGSEQFF
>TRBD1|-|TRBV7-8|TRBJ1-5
TGTGCCAGCAGCGTAAACCGGGACAGGGTTGGGCAGCCCCAGCATTTT
CASSVNRDRVGQPQHF
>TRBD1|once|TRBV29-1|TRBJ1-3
TGCAGCGCCAGGACAGGGGGAAACACCATATATTTT
CSARTGGNTIYF
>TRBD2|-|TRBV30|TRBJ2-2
TGTGCCTTACGGACTAGCGGGACCGGGGAGCTGTTTTTT
CALRTSGTGELFF
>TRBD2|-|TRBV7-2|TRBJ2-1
TGTGCCAGCAGCTTCAATAGCGGGAGAGCCTACAATGAGCAGTTCTTC
CASSFNSGRAYNEQFF
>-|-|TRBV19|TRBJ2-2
TGTGCCAGTAGTGAGACAGGTCGATGGGCCGGGGAGCTGTTTTTT
CASSETGRWAGELFF
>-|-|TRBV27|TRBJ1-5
TGTGCCAGCAGTCAACAGGGCGGCAATCAGCCCCAGCATTTT
CASSQQGGNQPQHF
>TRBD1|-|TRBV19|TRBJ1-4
TGTGCCAGTAGTAGGGGACAGGAAGCAACTAATGAAAAACTGTTTTTT
CASSRGQEATNEKLFF
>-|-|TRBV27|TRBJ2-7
TGTGCCAGCAGTTTATCAGGGAACGGGGGCGAGCAGTACTTC
CASSLSGNGGEQYF
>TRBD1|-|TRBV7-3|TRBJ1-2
TGTGCCAGCTCAGGGGGCTCTAACTATGGCTACACCTTC
CASSGGSNYGYTF
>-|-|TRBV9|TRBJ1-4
TGTGCCAGCAGCGTAGAAGGGGTTAATGAAAAACTGTTTTTT
CASSVEGVNEKLFF
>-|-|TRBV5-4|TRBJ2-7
TGTGCCAGCAGCTCCGCAGGGGCGCAATGGCAGTACTTC
CASSSAGAQWQYF
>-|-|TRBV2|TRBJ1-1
TGTGCCAGCAGTCCGGAGATCGACCGTCAAGCTTTCTTT
CASSPEIDRQAFF